This T cell receptor beta chain was retrieved from a study of PD-1 blockade in mismatch repair-deficient tumors. At the level of the study: Patients had approximately 11 mismatch repair-deficient cancer types, all previously treated and progressing. Whole-study findings and limits: After pembrolizumab, tumor-resident clones rose rapidly, then generally contracted before radiologic responses.

TCRdb's copy holds only in-frame clones and misses some; the assay was immunoSEQ multiplex PCR. The sample lists tens of thousands of clones; around 88% were seen once. This clone has just one count. Its antigen remains unknown. The CDR3 consists of 14 residues. J was trimmed by 6 bases and V by 3 bases; bases with no gene match: 5. Germline V gene data show CDR1 as SGHNT and CDR2 as YENEEA. TCR sequencing covered three patients who responded to pembrolizumab. The sequencing used peripheral blood, collected 52 weeks after starting pembrolizumab. The chain uses TRBV11-3 and TRBJ2-7; 10 nucleotides agree with TRBD2. The sequence derives from an adult with mismatch repair-deficient cancer. CDR3 nucleotide sequence: TGTGCCAGCAGCTTGCCGGGACTAGCGACCGAGCAGTACTTC. This translates into CASSLPGLATEQYF.